This T cell receptor (beta chain) was profiled in a study of blood T cell repertoires in COVID-19. Study in general: Samples came from the United States, Italy and Spain, spanning acute and convalescent COVID-19. T cells, B-cell-depleted T cells, or PBMCs provided the cDNA or gDNA that served as material.

Trimming at V came to 4 bases and at J to 1 base, leaving 2 bases not matched to a gene. The germline V gene has CDR1 ENHRY and CDR2 SYGVKD. There are 17 residues in the CDR3. In the original processing: The authors estimated nucleated cell counts from reference gene primer amplification. Method: immunoSEQ multiplex PCR; TCRdb's copy keeps in-frame clones and lacks some. The D gene and trimming were derived from the DNA, and the V and J assignments and clone size from that table. Among around 200,000 clones listed, around 81% were seen once. This clone occurred a few times. The chain couples TRBV10-3 to TRBJ2-3; 16 bases match TRBD2. The origin of this receptor is a woman in her 70s with acute or convalescent COVID-19. Source material: peripheral blood. CDR3 nucleotides: TGTGCCATCAGTGCGGGACTAGCGGGAGGGGGCACAGATACGCAGTATTTT. Translating it yields CAISAGLAGGGTDTQYF.